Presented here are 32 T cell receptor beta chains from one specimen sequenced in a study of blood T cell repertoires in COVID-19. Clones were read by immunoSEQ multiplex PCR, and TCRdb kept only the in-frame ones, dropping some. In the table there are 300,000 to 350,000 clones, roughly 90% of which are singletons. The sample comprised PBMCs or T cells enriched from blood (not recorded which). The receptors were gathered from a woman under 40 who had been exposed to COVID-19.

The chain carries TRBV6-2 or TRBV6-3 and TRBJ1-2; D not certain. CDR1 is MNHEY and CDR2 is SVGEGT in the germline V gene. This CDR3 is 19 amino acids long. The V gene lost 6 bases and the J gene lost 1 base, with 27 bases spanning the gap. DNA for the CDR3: TGTGCCAGCAGCCACGCCTTGGGCACGTCAAGAGCCCTTAACTATGGCTACACCTTC. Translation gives CASSHALGTSRALNYGYTF.

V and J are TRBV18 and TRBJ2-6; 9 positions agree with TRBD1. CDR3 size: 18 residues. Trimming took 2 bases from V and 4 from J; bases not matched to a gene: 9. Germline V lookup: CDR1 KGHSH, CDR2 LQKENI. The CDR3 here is CASSPAGQGPLGANVLTF. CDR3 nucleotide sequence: TGTGCCAGCTCACCAGCGGGACAGGGCCCCCTCGGGGCCAACGTCCTGACTTTC.

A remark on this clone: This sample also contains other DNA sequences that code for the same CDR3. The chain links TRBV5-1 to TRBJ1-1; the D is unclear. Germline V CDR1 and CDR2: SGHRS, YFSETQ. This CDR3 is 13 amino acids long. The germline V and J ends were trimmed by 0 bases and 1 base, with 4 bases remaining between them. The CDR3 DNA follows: TGCGCCAGCAGCTTGGCCGGGAACACTGAAGCTTTCTTT. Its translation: CASSLAGNTEAFF.

CDR3 nucleotides: TGTGCCAGCAGTTTGGGGCGGGGACGGACTAGCAATCAGCCCCAGCATTTT. Amino acid sequence: CASSLGRGRTSNQPQHF. This sequence joins TRBV2 and TRBJ1-5; D might be TRBD1 (5 bases). There are 17 residues in the CDR3. Germline lookup yields CDR1 SNHLY and CDR2 FYNNEI. Trimming took off 5 bases at V and 0 bases at J, with 17 bases between the two ends. Full variable domain (rest looked up from reference TRBV2 and TRBJ1-5): EPEVTQTPSHQVTQMGQEVILRCVPISNHLYFYWYRQILGQKVEFLVSFYNNEISEKSEIFDDQFSVERPDGSNFTLKIRSTKLEDSAMYFCASSLGRGRTSNQPQHFGDGTRLSIL.

The CDR3 sequence: CASSLIAADTQYF. CDR3 DNA sequence: TGTGCCAGCAGCCTTATAGCTGCAGATACGCAGTATTTT. The gene calls are TRBV9 and TRBJ2-3, with D uncertain. CDR1 and CDR2 (germline): SGDLS, YYNGEE. V was cut by 4 bases and J by 4 bases, with 10 bases left in between. CDR3 length equals 13 residues.

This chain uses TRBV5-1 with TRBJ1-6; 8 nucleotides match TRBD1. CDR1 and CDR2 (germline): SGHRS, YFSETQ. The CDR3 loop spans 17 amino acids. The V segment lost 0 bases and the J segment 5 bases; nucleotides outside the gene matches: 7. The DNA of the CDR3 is TGCGCCAGCAGCTTGGGTGGACAGGGTCCGAATAATTCACCCCTCCACTTT. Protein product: CASSLGGQGPNNSPLHF.

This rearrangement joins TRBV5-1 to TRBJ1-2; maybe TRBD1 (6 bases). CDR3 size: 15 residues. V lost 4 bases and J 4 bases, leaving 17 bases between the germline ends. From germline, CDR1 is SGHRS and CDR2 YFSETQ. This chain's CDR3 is CASSANRAPSYGYTF. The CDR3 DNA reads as TGCGCCAGCAGCGCCAACAGGGCTCCGAGCTATGGCTACACCTTC.

CDR3 region: CASSQGPLNTIYF. CDR3 in DNA: TGTGCCAGCAGCCAAGGGCCCCTAAACACCATATATTTT. The chain joins TRBV4-2 to TRBJ1-3; D not certain. V was shortened by 1 base and J by 6 bases, with 7 bases between the two germline ends. Germline CDR1 LGHNA, CDR2 YNFKEQ. There are 13 residues in the CDR3.

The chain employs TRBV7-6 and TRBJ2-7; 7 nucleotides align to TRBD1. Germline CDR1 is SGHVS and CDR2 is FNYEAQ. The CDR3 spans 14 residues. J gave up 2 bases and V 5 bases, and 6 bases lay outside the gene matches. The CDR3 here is CASSPGGYPYEQYF. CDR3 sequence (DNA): TGTGCCAGCAGCCCAGGGGGATATCCCTACGAGCAGTACTTC.

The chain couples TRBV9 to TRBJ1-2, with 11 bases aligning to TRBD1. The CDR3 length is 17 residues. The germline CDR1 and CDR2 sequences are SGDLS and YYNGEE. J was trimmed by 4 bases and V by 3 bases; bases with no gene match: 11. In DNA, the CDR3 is TGTGCCAGCAGCGAACCGGGACAGGGGGGTCGCGGCTATGGCTACACCTTC. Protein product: CASSEPGQGGRGYGYTF.

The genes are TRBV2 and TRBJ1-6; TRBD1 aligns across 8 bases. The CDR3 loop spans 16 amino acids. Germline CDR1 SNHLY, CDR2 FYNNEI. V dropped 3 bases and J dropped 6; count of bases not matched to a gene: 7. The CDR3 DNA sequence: TGTGCCAGCAGTGAGGGGACAGGCTTTACTAATTCACCCCTCCACTTT. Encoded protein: CASSEGTGFTNSPLHF. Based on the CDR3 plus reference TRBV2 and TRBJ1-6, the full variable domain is EPEVTQTPSHQVTQMGQEVILRCVPISNHLYFYWYRQILGQKVEFLVSFYNNEISEKSEIFDDQFSVERPDGSNFTLKIRSTKLEDSAMYFCASSEGTGFTNSPLHFGNGTRLTVT.

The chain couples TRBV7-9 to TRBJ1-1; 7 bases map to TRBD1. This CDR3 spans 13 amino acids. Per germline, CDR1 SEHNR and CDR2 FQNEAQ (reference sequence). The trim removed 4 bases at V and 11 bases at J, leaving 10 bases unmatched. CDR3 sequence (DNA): TGTGCCAGCAGCTCCCGGCACGACAGGGACGCTTTCTTT. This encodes CASSSRHDRDAFF. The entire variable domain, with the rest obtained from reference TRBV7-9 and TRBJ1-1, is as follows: DTGVSQNPRHKITKRGQNVTFRCDPISEHNRLYWYRQTLGQGPEFLTYFQNEAQLEKSRLLSDRFSAERPKGSFSTLEIQRTEQGDSAMYLCASSSRHDRDAFFGQGTRLTVV.

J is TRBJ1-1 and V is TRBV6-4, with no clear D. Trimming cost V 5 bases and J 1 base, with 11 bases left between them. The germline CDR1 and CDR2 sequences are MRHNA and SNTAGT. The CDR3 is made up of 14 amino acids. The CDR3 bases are TGTGCCAGCAGTCCAAATCCGGGGAACACTGAAGCTTTCTTT. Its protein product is CASSPNPGNTEAFF.

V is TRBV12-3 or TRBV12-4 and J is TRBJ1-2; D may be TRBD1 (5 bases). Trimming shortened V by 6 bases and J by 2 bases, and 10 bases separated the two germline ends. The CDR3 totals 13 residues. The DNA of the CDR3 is TGTGCCAGCAGACCAGACAGAAACTATGGCTACACCTTC. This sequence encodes CASRPDRNYGYTF.

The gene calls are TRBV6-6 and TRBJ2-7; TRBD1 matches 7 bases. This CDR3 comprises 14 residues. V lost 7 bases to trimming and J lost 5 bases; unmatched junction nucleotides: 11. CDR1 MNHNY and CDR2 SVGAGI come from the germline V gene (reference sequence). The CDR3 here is CASTKNEGAHEQYF. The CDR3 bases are TGTGCCAGCACCAAAAACGAGGGGGCCCACGAGCAGTACTTC.

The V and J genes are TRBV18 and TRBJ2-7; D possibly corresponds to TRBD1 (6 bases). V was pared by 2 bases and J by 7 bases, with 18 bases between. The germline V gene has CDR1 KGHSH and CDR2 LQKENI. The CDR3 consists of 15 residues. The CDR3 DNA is TGTGCCAGCTCACCATTCCAAGTGGGGGCTCAGGAGCAGTACTTC. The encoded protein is CASSPFQVGAQEQYF.

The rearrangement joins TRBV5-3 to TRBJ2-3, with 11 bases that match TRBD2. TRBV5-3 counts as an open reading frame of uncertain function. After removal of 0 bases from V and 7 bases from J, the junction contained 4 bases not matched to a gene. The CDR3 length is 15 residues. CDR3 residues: CARSLGLAGWNTQYF. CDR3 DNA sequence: TGTGCCAGAAGCTTGGGACTAGCGGGGTGGAATACGCAGTATTTT.

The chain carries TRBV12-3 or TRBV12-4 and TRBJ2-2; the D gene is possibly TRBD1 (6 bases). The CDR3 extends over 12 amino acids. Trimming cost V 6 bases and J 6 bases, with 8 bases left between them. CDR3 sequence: CASSNRAGELFF. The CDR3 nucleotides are TGTGCCAGCAGCAACAGGGCCGGGGAGCTGTTTTTT.

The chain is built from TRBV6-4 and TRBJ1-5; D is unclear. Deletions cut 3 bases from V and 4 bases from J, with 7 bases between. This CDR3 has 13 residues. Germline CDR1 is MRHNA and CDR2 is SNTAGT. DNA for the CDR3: TGTGCCAGCAGTGAGATGACTAATCAGCCCCAGCATTTT. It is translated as CASSEMTNQPQHF.

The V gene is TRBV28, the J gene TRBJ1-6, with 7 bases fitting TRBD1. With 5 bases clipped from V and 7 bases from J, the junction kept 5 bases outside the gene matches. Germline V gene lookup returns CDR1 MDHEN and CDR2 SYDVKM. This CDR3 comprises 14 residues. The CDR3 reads CASSLQGLNSPLHF. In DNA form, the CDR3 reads TGTGCCAGCAGTCTACAGGGGCTGAATTCACCCCTCCACTTT.

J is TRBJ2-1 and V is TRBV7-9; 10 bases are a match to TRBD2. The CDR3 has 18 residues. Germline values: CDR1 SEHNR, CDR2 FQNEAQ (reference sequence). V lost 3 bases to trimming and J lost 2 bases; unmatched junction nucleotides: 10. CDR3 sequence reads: CASSLRGGSGGTYNEQFF. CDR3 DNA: TGTGCCAGCAGCTTGCGGGGAGGTAGCGGGGGGACCTACAATGAGCAGTTCTTC.

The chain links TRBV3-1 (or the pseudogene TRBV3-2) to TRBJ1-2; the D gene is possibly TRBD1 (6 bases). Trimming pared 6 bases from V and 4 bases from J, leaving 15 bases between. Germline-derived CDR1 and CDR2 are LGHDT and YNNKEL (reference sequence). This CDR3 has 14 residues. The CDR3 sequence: CASRLQGTLYGYTF. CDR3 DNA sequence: TGTGCCAGCAGGCTACAGGGAACCCTCTATGGCTACACCTTC.

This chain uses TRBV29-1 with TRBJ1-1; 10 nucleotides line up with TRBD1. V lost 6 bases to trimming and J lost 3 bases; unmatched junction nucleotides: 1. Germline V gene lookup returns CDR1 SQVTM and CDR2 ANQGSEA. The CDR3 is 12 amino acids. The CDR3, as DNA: TGCAGCGTGGGGACAGGGGACACTGAAGCTTTCTTT. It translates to CSVGTGDTEAFF.

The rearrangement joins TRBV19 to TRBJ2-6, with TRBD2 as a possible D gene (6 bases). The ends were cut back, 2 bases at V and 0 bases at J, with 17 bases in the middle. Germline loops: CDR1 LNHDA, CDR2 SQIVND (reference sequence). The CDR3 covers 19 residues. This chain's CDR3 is CASSITHGGSGSGANVLTF. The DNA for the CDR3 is TGTGCCAGTAGTATAACCCATGGGGGGAGCGGCTCTGGGGCCAACGTCCTGACTTTC. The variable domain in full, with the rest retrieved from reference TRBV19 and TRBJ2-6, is DGGITQSPKYLFRKEGQNVTLSCEQNLNHDAMYWYRQDPGQGLRLIYYSQIVNDFQKGDIAEGYSVSREKKESFPLTVTSAQKNPTAFYLCASSITHGGSGSGANVLTFGAGSRLTVL.

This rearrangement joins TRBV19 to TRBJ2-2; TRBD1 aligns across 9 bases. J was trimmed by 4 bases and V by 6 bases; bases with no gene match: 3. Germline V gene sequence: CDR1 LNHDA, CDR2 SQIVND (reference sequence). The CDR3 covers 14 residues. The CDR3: CASRDRGSTGELFF. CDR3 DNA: TGTGCCAGTAGGGACAGGGGAAGCACCGGGGAGCTGTTTTTT.

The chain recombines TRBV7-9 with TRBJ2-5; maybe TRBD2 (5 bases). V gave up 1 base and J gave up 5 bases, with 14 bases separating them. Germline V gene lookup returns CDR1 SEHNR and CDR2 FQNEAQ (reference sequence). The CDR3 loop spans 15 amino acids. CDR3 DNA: TGTGCCAGCAGCTTAGGGGTAGCGAATGGGGAGACCCAGTACTTC. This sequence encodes CASSLGVANGETQYF.

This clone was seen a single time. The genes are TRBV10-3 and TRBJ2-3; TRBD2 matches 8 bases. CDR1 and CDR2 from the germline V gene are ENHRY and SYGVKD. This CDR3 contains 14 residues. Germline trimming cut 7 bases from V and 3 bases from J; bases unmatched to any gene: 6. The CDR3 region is CAITNRGGTDTQYF. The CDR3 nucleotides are TGTGCCATCACTAATCGGGGGGGTACAGATACGCAGTATTTT.

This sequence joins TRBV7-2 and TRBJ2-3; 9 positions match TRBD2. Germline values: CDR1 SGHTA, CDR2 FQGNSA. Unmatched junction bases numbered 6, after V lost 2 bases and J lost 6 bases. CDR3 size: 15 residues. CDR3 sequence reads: CASSLRRGGFDTQYF. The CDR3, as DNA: TGTGCCAGCAGCTTACGGCGGGGGGGCTTCGATACGCAGTATTTT. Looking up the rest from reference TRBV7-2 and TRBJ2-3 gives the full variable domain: GAGVSQSPSNKVTEKGKDVELRCDPISGHTALYWYRQSLGQGLEFLIYFQGNSAPDKSGLPSDRFSAERTGGSVSTLTIQRTQQEDSAVYLCASSLRRGGFDTQYFGPGTRLTVL.

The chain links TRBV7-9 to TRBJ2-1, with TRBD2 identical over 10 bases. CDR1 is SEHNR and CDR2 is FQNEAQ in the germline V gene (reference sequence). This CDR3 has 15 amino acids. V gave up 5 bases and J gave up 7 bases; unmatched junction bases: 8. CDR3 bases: TGTGCCAGCAGCCCAAGGGGGACTAGCGAGAATGAGCAGTTCTTC. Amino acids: CASSPRGTSENEQFF.

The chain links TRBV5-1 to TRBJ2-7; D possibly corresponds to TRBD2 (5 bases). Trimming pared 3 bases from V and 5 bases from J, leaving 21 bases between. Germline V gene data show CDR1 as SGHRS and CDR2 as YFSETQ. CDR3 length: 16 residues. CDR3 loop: CASSSNAGSVNHEQYF. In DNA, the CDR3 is TGCGCCAGCAGCTCCAACGCGGGTAGCGTAAACCACGAGCAGTACTTC.

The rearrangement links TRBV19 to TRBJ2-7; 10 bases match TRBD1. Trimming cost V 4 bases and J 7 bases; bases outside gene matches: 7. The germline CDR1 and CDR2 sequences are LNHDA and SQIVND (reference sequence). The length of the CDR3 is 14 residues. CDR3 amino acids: CASSTRQGAEEQYF. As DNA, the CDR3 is TGTGCCAGTAGTACTAGACAGGGGGCGGAGGAGCAGTACTTC.

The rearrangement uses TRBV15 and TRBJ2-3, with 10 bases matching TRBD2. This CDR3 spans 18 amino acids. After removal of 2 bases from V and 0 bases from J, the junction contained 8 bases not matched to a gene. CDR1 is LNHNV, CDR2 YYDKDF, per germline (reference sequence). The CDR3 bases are TGTGCCACCAGCAGACCTATTAGCGGGGGGCCTAGCACAGATACGCAGTATTTT. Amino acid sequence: CATSRPISGGPSTDTQYF. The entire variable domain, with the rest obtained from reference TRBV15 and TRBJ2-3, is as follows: DAMVIQNPRYQVTQFGKPVTLSCSQTLNHNVMYWYQQKSSQAPKLLFHYYDKDFNNEADTPDNFQSRRPNTSFCFLDIRSPGLGDTAMYLCATSRPISGGPSTDTQYFGPGTRLTVL.